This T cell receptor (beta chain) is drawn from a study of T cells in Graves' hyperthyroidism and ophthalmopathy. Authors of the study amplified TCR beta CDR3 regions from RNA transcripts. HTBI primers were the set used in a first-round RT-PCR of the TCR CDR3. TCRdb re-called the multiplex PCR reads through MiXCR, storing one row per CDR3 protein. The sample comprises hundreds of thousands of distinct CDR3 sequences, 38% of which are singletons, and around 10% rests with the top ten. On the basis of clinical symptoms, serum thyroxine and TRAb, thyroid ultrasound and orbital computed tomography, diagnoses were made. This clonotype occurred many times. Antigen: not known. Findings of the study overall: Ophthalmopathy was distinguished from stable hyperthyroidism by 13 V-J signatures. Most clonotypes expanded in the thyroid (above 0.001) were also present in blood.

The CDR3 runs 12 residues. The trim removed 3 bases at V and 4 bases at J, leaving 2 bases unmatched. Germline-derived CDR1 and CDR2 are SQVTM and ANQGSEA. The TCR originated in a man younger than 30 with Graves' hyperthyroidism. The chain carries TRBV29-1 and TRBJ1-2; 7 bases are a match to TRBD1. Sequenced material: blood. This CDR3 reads CSVEGDSYGYTF. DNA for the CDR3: TGCAGCGTTGAGGGGGACAGCTATGGCTACACCTTC.